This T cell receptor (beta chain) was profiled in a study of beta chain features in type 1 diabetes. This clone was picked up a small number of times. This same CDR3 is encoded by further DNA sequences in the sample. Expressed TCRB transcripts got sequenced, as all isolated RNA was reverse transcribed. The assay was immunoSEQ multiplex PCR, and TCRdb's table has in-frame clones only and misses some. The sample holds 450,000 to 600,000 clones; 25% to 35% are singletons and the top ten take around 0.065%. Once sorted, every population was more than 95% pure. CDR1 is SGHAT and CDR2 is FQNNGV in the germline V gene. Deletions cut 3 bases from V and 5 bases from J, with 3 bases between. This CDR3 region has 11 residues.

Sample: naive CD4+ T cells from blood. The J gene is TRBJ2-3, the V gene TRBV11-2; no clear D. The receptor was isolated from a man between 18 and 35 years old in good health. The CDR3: CASSFRDTQYF. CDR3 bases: TGTGCCAGCAGCTTCCGAGATACGCAGTATTTT.